The 9 T cell receptor beta chains reported below all come from one sample, sequenced in a study of T cells after yellow fever vaccination. MiXCR, applied by TCRdb to the 5' RACE reads, yields one record per CDR3 protein. The repertoire has 200,000 to 300,000 distinct CDR3 sequences, 6.9% of them found once; the top ten carry 0.65% to 0.9%. Source: CD4+ T cells sorted from PBMCs, taken 15 days after the yellow fever booster vaccination. Every receptor here comes from a man between 25 and 39 years old who received the YFV17D yellow fever vaccine.

This clonotype has ten or more counts. The CDR3 DNA is TGCAGTGCCACGGCCCCCGACGGTGGGAATGAGCAGTTCTTC. This gives the protein CSATAPDGGNEQFF. The rearrangement joins TRBV20-1 to TRBJ2-1, with D uncertain. The CDR3 sequence is 14 residues long. Germline V gene sequence: CDR1 DFQATT, CDR2 SNEGSKA (reference sequence). Trimming took 6 bases from V and 7 from J, leaving 19 bases between them.

This clonotype was found many times. V usage is TRBV7-9 and J usage is TRBJ2-1; TRBD2 agrees at 9 bases. Looked up from germline, CDR1 is SEHNR and CDR2 is FQNEAQ (reference sequence). With 7 bases clipped from V and 0 bases from J, the junction kept 4 bases outside the gene matches. The CDR3 runs to 15 residues. The CDR3 DNA sequence: TGTGCCAGCAAAGCTAGCGGGGCCTCCTACAATGAGCAGTTCTTC. Its translation: CASKASGASYNEQFF.

This clonotype was counted a few times. J is TRBJ2-7 and V is TRBV5-1; 8 positions agree with TRBD2. CDR3 length: 15 amino acids. Trimming at V came to 1 base and at J to 1 base, leaving 4 bases not matched to a gene. Per the germline V gene, CDR1 is SGHRS and CDR2 is YFSETQ. For the CDR3, the DNA is TGCGCCAGCAGCTTGCTGGGGACTAGATCCTACGAGCAGTACTTC. Translating gives CASSLLGTRSYEQYF.

The rearrangement joins TRBV5-1 to TRBJ2-2; 7 bases are a match to TRBD2. Looked up from germline, CDR1 is SGHRS and CDR2 is YFSETQ. This CDR3 contains 16 residues. The V segment lost 0 bases and the J segment 6 bases; nucleotides outside the gene matches: 8. DNA of the CDR3: TGCGCCAGCAGCTTGGGTTGGACTAGTGATTCCGGGGAGCTGTTTTTT. The encoded protein is CASSLGWTSDSGELFF.

At least ten counts were recorded for this clonotype. The chain recombines TRBV12-3 or TRBV12-4 with TRBJ2-4; D remains ambiguous. This CDR3 has 11 amino acids. V was pared by 5 bases and J by 12 bases, with 11 bases between. Here the CDR3 reads CASSTSAHQYF. The DNA of the CDR3 is TGTGCCAGCAGTACCAGTGCTCATCAGTACTTC.

This clonotype has just a few counts. The gene calls are TRBV18 and TRBJ2-7, with D perhaps matching TRBD1 (6 bases). Trimming shortened V by 6 bases and J by 6 bases, and 15 bases separated the two germline ends. This CDR3 comprises 13 residues. Germline lookup yields CDR1 KGHSH and CDR2 LQKENI. The CDR3 DNA sequence: TGTGCCAGCTCGGGTAGAGGGGACACCGAGCAGTACTTC. Translated, it gives CASSGRGDTEQYF. Full variable domain (outside the CDR3, taken from reference TRBV18 and TRBJ2-7): NAGVMQNPRHLVRRRGQEARLRCSPMKGHSHVYWYRQLPEEGLKFMVYLQKENIIDESGMPKERFSAEFPKEGPSILRIQQVVRGDSAAYFCASSGRGDTEQYFGPGTRLTVT.

V and J are TRBV7-8 and TRBJ2-2; 7 nucleotides align to TRBD1. The CDR3 is made up of 17 amino acids. V was clipped by 2 bases and J by 0 bases; unmatched bases: 6. The germline V gene encodes CDR1 SGHVS and CDR2 FQNEAQ. Here the CDR3 DNA reads TGTGCCAGCAGCTTAAGGGACAGCTTTGCGAACACCGGGGAGCTGTTTTTT. Protein product: CASSLRDSFANTGELFF. Full variable domain (outside the CDR3, taken from reference TRBV7-8 and TRBJ2-2): GAGVSQSPRYKVAKRGQDVALRCDPISGHVSLFWYQQALGQGPEFLTYFQNEAQLDKSGLPSDRFFAERPEGSVSTLKIQRTQQEDSAVYLCASSLRDSFANTGELFFGEGSRLTVL.

This clonotype was found many times. J is TRBJ2-5 and V is TRBV12-3 or TRBV12-4, with D perhaps TRBD2 (5 bases). The CDR3 is 15 amino acids. Trimming removed 1 base at V and 4 bases at J, with 13 bases between. The CDR3 loop is CASSLGTVEGETQYF. CDR3 bases: TGTGCCAGCAGTTTAGGGACTGTAGAGGGAGAGACCCAGTACTTC.

This clonotype was counted at least ten times. The rearrangement joins TRBV10-3 to TRBJ2-3; D unclear. The length of the CDR3 is 11 residues. V was trimmed by 10 bases and J by 6 bases, leaving 11 bases between them. Germline V gene lookup returns CDR1 ENHRY and CDR2 SYGVKD. The CDR3 is CATRSGDTQYF. The CDR3 region has the DNA TGTGCCACCCGCTCCGGGGATACGCAGTATTTT.